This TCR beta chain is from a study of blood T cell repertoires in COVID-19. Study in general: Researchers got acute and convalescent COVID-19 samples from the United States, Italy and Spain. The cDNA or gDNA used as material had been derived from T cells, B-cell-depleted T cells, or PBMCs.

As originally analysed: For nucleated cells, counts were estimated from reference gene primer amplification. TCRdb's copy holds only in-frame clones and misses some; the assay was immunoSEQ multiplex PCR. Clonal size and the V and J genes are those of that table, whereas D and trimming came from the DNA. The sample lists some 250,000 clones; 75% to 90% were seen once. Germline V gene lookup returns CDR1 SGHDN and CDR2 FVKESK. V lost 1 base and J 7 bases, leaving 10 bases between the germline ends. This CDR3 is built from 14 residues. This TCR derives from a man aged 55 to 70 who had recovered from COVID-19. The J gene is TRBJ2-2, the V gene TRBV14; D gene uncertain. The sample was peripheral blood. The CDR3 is CASSQVIAFGELFF. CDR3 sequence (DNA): TGTGCCAGCAGCCAAGTAATAGCTTTCGGGGAGCTGTTTTTT.